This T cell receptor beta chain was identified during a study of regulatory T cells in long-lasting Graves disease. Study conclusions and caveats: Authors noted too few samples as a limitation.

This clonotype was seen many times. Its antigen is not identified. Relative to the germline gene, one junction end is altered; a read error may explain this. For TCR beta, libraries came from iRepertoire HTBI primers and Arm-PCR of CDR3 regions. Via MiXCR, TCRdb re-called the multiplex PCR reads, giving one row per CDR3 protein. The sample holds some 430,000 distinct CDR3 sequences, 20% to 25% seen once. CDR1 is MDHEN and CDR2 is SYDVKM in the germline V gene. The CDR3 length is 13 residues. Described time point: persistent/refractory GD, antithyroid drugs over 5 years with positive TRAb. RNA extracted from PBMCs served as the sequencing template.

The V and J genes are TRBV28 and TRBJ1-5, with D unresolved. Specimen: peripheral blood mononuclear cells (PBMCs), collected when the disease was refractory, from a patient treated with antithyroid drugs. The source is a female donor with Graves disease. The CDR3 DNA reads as TGTGCCAGCAGAACAGATTTGAATCAGGCCCAGCATTTT. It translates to CASRTDLNQAQHF. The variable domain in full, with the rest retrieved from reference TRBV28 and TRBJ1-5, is DVKVTQSSRYLVKRTGEKVFLECVQDMDHENMFWYRQDPGLGLRLIYFSYDVKMKEKGDIPEGYSVSREKKERFSLILESASTNQTSMYLCASRTDLNQAQHFGDGTRLSIL.